The 29 T cell receptor beta chains below all came from one sample that was sequenced in a study of cytomegalovirus exposure and HLA in healthy donors. PCR primers comprised 60 Vbeta and 13 Jbeta primers. Clones were sequenced by immunoSEQ multiplex PCR, and TCRdb holds only the in-frame ones, with some missing. The sample yields about 170,000 clones, 75% to 90% seen once. Input material: PBMCs. The receptor set was obtained from a woman between 50 and 59 years old in good health and CMV-seropositive.

The chain carries TRBV9 and TRBJ1-1; no clear D gene. V was clipped by 0 bases and J by 7 bases, with 10 bases between them. CDR1 and CDR2 (germline): SGDLS, YYNGEE. The CDR3 loop spans 13 amino acids. As DNA, the CDR3 is TGTGCCAGCAGCGTAGCTACAGACCTTGAAGCTTTCTTT. This codes for CASSVATDLEAFF.

The chain couples TRBV15 to TRBJ2-2; 10 bases match TRBD2. This CDR3 region has 16 residues. In germline, CDR1 is LNHNV, CDR2 YYDKDF (reference sequence). CDR3 sequence reads: CAVRTSPSGSTGELFF. The DNA for the CDR3 is TGTGCTGTTCGCACCTCCCCTAGCGGGAGCACCGGGGAGCTGTTTTTT.

The chain links TRBV10-1 to TRBJ2-3; a possible D gene is TRBD2 (5 bases). This CDR3 contains 13 residues. Germline V gene sequence: CDR1 WNHNN, CDR2 SYGVQD (reference sequence). The V end lost 3 bases, the J end lost 6 bases, and 10 bases lay between the germline ends. Here the CDR3 reads CASSDSPGDTQYF. The DNA for the CDR3 is TGCGCCAGCAGTGACAGTCCGGGGGATACGCAGTATTTT.

J is TRBJ1-5 and V is TRBV2; 7 bases map to TRBD1. This CDR3 has 16 amino acids. Germline CDR1 reads SNHLY; CDR2 reads FYNNEI. The J segment lost 0 bases and the V segment lost 4 bases, leaving 6 bases of the junction unmatched. The CDR3 spells CASSGGTAYSNQPQHF. DNA of the CDR3: TGTGCCAGCAGTGGGGGGACAGCCTATAGCAATCAGCCCCAGCATTTT.

The chain recombines TRBV9 with TRBJ2-3; 7 nucleotides match TRBD2. The trim removed 4 bases at V and 3 bases at J, leaving 5 bases unmatched. CDR3 length: 14 residues. Germline CDR1 and CDR2: SGDLS and YYNGEE. CDR3 region: CASSPTSRTDTQYF. Written as DNA, the CDR3 is TGTGCCAGCAGCCCGACTAGCAGGACAGATACGCAGTATTTT.

This clone was counted only a few times. The chain is built from TRBV20-1 and TRBJ2-7; 7 nucleotides match TRBD2. CDR3 length: 11 residues. Germline CDR1 reads DFQATT; CDR2 reads SNEGSKA (reference sequence). CDR3 in DNA: TGCAGCCCCGGGGGGAGCTACGAGCAGTACTTC. Protein sequence: CSPGGSYEQYF.

The chain joins TRBV5-1 to TRBJ1-5; D call uncertain. This CDR3 is built from 13 residues. CDR1 and CDR2 (germline): SGHRS, YFSETQ. The V gene lost 3 bases and the J gene lost 4 bases, with 8 bases spanning the gap. CDR3 loop: CASSSGANQPQHF. DNA for the CDR3: TGCGCCAGCAGCTCTGGAGCAAATCAGCCCCAGCATTTT.

The V call is TRBV28, the J call TRBJ2-7; 7 bases map to TRBD2. The CDR3 covers 13 residues. Trimming at V came to 5 bases and at J to 5 bases, leaving 6 bases not matched to a gene. Germline-derived CDR1 and CDR2 are MDHEN and SYDVKM. CDR3: CASSSSGFNEQYF. The CDR3 nucleotides read TGTGCCAGCAGTAGTAGCGGGTTCAACGAGCAGTACTTC.

The chain couples TRBV4-3 to TRBJ2-3; perhaps TRBD1 as D (5 bases). The CDR3 contains 16 residues. Trimming cost V 1 base and J 0 bases, with 11 bases left between them. Germline V gene data show CDR1 as LGHNA and CDR2 as YSLEER. Here the CDR3 reads CASSQVQGYSTDTQYF. The CDR3, as DNA: TGCGCCAGCAGCCAAGTCCAGGGCTATAGCACAGATACGCAGTATTTT.

This clone came up once. The DNA of the CDR3 is TGTGCCAGTAGTATTGCAGGGGCGGGCAATCAGCCCCAGCATTTT. Its translation: CASSIAGAGNQPQHF. The V and J genes are TRBV19 and TRBJ1-5; TRBD1 is a possible D gene (6 bases). In germline, CDR1 is LNHDA, CDR2 SQIVND (reference sequence). Trimming removed 3 bases from V and 2 bases from J, with 11 bases in between. The CDR3 spans 15 residues.

In DNA form, the CDR3 reads TGTGCCAGCAGCGAGGGGACTAGCGGGTACAATGAGCAGTTCTTC. It is translated as CASSEGTSGYNEQFF. The V gene is TRBV7-9, the J gene TRBJ2-1, with TRBD2 matching 12 bases. The CDR3 runs to 15 residues. Trimming removed 5 bases from V and 4 bases from J; junction bases left unmatched: 3. Per germline, CDR1 SEHNR and CDR2 FQNEAQ (reference sequence).

The chain employs TRBV27 and TRBJ1-6, with TRBD1 matching 7 bases. J gave up 14 bases and V 0 bases, and 4 bases lay outside the gene matches. Germline V lookup: CDR1 MNHEY, CDR2 SMNVEV (reference sequence). The length of the CDR3 is 13 residues. The CDR3 region has the DNA TGTGCCAGCAGTTTATCGGGACAGTCGGCCCTCCACTTT. Protein product: CASSLSGQSALHF.

Only one count was recorded for this clone. The chain uses TRBV15 and TRBJ2-1, with 7 nucleotides matching TRBD2. The V gene end was trimmed by 0 bases and the J gene end by 7 bases; junction bases not matched to a gene: 6. CDR3 size: 15 residues. Germline CDR1 and CDR2: LNHNV and YYDKDF (reference sequence). The CDR3 loop is CATSRDLGGWNEQFF. CDR3 DNA sequence: TGTGCCACCAGCAGAGATCTGGGGGGGTGGAATGAGCAGTTCTTC.

The table lists this clone with a count of one. This rearrangement joins TRBV5-1 to TRBJ1-2; D is unclear. Germline V lookup: CDR1 SGHRS, CDR2 YFSETQ. V was trimmed by 0 bases and J by 3 bases, leaving 9 bases between them. The CDR3 spans 14 residues. This chain's CDR3 is CASSLEPGYYGYTF. CDR3 DNA sequence: TGCGCCAGCAGCTTGGAACCAGGTTACTATGGCTACACCTTC.

The rearrangement links TRBV18 to TRBJ1-2; 7 bases fit TRBD1. After removal of 0 bases from V and 8 bases from J, the junction contained 18 bases not matched to a gene. The V gene's germline CDR1 is KGHSH and CDR2 LQKENI. The CDR3 covers 18 residues. This CDR3 reads CASSPPTGSNLARRGYTF. The CDR3 DNA sequence: TGTGCCAGCTCACCACCGACAGGGTCTAACCTCGCCCGTCGAGGCTACACCTTC.

A note on this clone: An end of the junction does not agree with germline; a read error may underlie this. The rearrangement uses TRBV7-9 and TRBJ2-1, with TRBD1 identical over 9 bases. This CDR3 has 15 residues. Germline V lookup: CDR1 SEHNR, CDR2 FQNEAQ (reference sequence). The CDR3 loop reads CSSSLQGAGLNEQFF. CDR3 nucleotide sequence: TGTTCCAGCAGCTTACAGGGGGCCGGGTTGAATGAGCAGTTCTTC. Full variable domain (missing parts from reference TRBV7-9 and TRBJ2-1): DTGVSQNPRHKITKRGQNVTFRCDPISEHNRLYWYRQTLGQGPEFLTYFQNEAQLEKSRLLSDRFSAERPKGSFSTLEIQRTEQGDSAMYLCSSSLQGAGLNEQFFGPGTRLTVL.

The rearrangement joins TRBV11-2 to TRBJ1-2, with D unresolved. CDR3 size: 14 residues. V lost 4 bases to trimming and J lost 9 bases, with 18 bases between them. CDR1 and CDR2 from the germline V gene are SGHAT and FQNNGV. The CDR3 DNA sequence: TGTGCCAGCAGCTCCCTATTTGGAGGGCCGCGCTACACCTTC. It yields the protein CASSSLFGGPRYTF. The variable domain in full, completed from reference TRBV11-2 and TRBJ1-2, reads EAGVAQSPRYKIIEKRQSVAFWCNPISGHATLYWYQQILGQGPKLLIQFQNNGVVDDSQLPKDRFSAERLKGVDSTLKIQPAKLEDSAVYLCASSSLFGGPRYTFGSGTRLTVV.

This rearrangement joins TRBV19 to TRBJ2-7; maybe TRBD1 (6 bases). CDR3 length: 14 amino acids. The germline gives CDR1 LNHDA, CDR2 SQIVND (reference sequence). Trimming shortened V by 0 bases and J by 4 bases, and 10 bases separated the two germline ends. This chain's CDR3 is CASSIDRTAYEQYF. The CDR3 region has the DNA TGTGCCAGTAGTATAGACCGGACAGCGTACGAGCAGTACTTC.

This chain connects TRBV27 to TRBJ1-5; D ambiguous. The germline gives CDR1 MNHEY, CDR2 SMNVEV (reference sequence). Trimming cost V 0 bases and J 9 bases, with 9 bases left between them. This CDR3 has 13 amino acids. The CDR3 nucleotides are TGTGCCAGCAGTTTATCGGAGGGTCTGCCCCAGCATTTT. The encoded protein is CASSLSEGLPQHF.

The chain has TRBV19 and TRBJ2-7; no definite D call. V lost 1 base to trimming and J lost 6 bases, with 10 bases between them. In germline, CDR1 is LNHDA, CDR2 SQIVND (reference sequence). This CDR3 contains 13 residues. The CDR3 nucleotides are TGTGCCAGTAGTATAGGCCCCCTAGGCGAGCAGTACTTC. Translation: CASSIGPLGEQYF.

The genes are TRBV6-6 and TRBJ2-7, with 10 nucleotides matching TRBD1. Germline V gives CDR1 MNHNY, CDR2 SVGAGI (reference sequence). The CDR3 runs 16 residues. V was clipped by 10 bases and J by 1 base; unmatched bases: 13. The chain's CDR3 is CATRGQGVNLSYEQYF. DNA for the CDR3: TGTGCCACCCGAGGACAGGGGGTGAATCTTTCCTACGAGCAGTACTTC.

This clone was observed once. The rearrangement joins TRBV10-3 to TRBJ2-6; D might be TRBD2 (6 bases). This CDR3 comprises 16 residues. The V gene's germline CDR1 is ENHRY and CDR2 SYGVKD. V lost 0 bases, J lost 4 bases, and 10 bases lay in between. CDR3 DNA sequence: TGTGCCATCAGTGAGTCAAGGAGGGCCGGGGCCAACGTCCTGACTTTC. Translating gives CAISESRRAGANVLTF.

The chain joins TRBV7-2 to TRBJ1-2; D gene uncertain. Germline CDR1 reads SGHTA; CDR2 reads FQGNSA. Between the trimmed V and J ends, which lost 3 bases and 0 bases, there was a span of 8 bases. This CDR3 has 14 residues. The CDR3 region is CASSFVVANYGYTF. The CDR3 DNA reads as TGTGCCAGCAGCTTCGTAGTAGCTAACTATGGCTACACCTTC.

Only one count was recorded for this clone. The chain links TRBV5-4 to TRBJ2-3; no reliable D call. CDR3 length equals 13 residues. The germline V gene has CDR1 SGHNT and CDR2 YYREEE (reference sequence). Trimming took 4 bases from V and 0 from J, leaving 6 bases between them. CDR3 loop: CASSPFSTDTQYF. CDR3 nucleotide sequence: TGTGCCAGCAGCCCCTTTAGCACAGATACGCAGTATTTT. The full variable domain, in which reference TRBV5-4 and TRBJ2-3 provide the parts outside the CDR3, is ETGVTQSPTHLIKTRGQQVTLRCSSQSGHNTVSWYQQALGQGPQFIFQYYREEENGRGNFPPRFSGLQFPNYSSELNVNALELDDSALYLCASSPFSTDTQYFGPGTRLTVL.

The chain links TRBV6-6 to TRBJ1-1; the D is unclear. V was cut by 0 bases and J by 7 bases, with 12 bases left in between. CDR1 is MNHNY and CDR2 is SVGAGI in the germline V gene (reference sequence). This CDR3 is built from 14 residues. The CDR3 region is CASSYSAGYREAFF. The DNA for the CDR3 is TGTGCCAGCAGTTACTCGGCAGGATACCGTGAAGCTTTCTTT.

The CDR3 here is CSVEAGDSGANVLTF. DNA for the CDR3: TGCAGCGTTGAAGCCGGGGACTCTGGGGCCAACGTCCTGACTTTC. The chain has TRBV29-1 and TRBJ2-6; D is possibly TRBD2 (5 bases). CDR1 is SQVTM, CDR2 ANQGSEA, per germline. The CDR3 totals 15 residues. V lost 1 base and J 0 bases, leaving 7 bases between the germline ends.

The J gene is TRBJ2-3, the V gene TRBV7-9; 9 bases are a match to TRBD1. CDR3 size: 17 residues. After removal of 5 bases from V and 4 bases from J, the junction contained 13 bases not matched to a gene. CDR1 is SEHNR, CDR2 FQNEAQ, per germline (reference sequence). DNA for the CDR3: TGTGCCAGCAGCCGAAGAACCGGGACAGGGTCGCCAGATACGCAGTATTTT. This translates into CASSRRTGTGSPDTQYF.

This chain uses TRBV7-9 with TRBJ2-7; D is undetermined. The length of the CDR3 is 15 residues. V lost 3 bases and J lost 0, with 12 bases in between. The germline gives CDR1 SEHNR, CDR2 FQNEAQ (reference sequence). CDR3 coding DNA: TGTGCCAGCAGCTTCCCCCCAGGCCTCTCCTACGAGCAGTACTTC. Translation gives CASSFPPGLSYEQYF.

V is TRBV4-2 and J is TRBJ2-1; 8 positions agree with TRBD2. The germline V gene encodes CDR1 LGHNA and CDR2 YNFKEQ. V shed 0 bases, J shed 4 bases, and the junction held 8 bases outside the gene matches. CDR3 length: 17 residues. As DNA, the CDR3 is TGTGCCAGCAGCCAAGATCGCGTAGCGGGGAATTACAATGAGCAGTTCTTC. Its translation: CASSQDRVAGNYNEQFF.